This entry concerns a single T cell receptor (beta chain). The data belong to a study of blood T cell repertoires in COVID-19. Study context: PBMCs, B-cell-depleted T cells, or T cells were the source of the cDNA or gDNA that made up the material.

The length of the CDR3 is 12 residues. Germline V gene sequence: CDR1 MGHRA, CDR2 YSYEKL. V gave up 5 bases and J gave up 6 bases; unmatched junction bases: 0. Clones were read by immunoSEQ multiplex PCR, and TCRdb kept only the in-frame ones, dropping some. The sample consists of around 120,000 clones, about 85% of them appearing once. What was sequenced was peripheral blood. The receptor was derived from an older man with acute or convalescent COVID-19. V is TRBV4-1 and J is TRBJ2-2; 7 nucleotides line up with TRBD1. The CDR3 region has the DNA TGCGCCAGCAGCACAGGGGCCGGGGAGCTGTTTTTT. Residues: CASSTGAGELFF.